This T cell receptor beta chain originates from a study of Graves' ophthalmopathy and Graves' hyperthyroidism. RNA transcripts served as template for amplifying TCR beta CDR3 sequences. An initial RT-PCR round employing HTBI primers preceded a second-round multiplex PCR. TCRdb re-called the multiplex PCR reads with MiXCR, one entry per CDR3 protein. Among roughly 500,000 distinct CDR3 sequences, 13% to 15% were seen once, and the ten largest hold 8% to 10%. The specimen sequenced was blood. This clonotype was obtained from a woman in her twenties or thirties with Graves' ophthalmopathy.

The CDR3 region is CASSQVSRDSYEQYF. The DNA for the CDR3 is TGCGCCAGCAGCCAAGTTTCCAGGGACTCCTACGAGCAGTACTTC. This chain connects TRBV4-1 to TRBJ2-7, with D possibly being TRBD1 (5 bases). Between the trimmed V and J ends, which lost 1 base and 0 bases, there was a span of 10 bases. The CDR3 is 15 residues long. The germline gives CDR1 MGHRA, CDR2 YSYEKL.